The present TCR beta chain was sequenced within a study of siplizumab effects on memory and regulatory T cells. TCR templates, 75,000 to 100,000 per sample, were assayed. Using immunoSEQ multiplex PCR, the repertoire was profiled, and TCRdb retains in-frame clones only, with some absent. The sample includes about 100,000 clones, about 90% of them seen just once. Germline assignment: CDR1 LGHNA and CDR2 YSLEER. The CDR3 consists of 16 residues. The J segment lost 6 bases and the V segment lost 1 base, leaving 8 bases of the junction unmatched. Sequenced sample: CD4+ T cells sorted from blood. The chain combines TRBV4-3 with TRBJ2-1; 8 bases align to TRBD2. This sequence was found in a human donor in good health. The CDR3 DNA is TGCGCCAGCAGCCAAGGAGCGGGGGTCGTAGGCAATGAGCAGTTCTTC. It codes for CASSQGAGVVGNEQFF.